A selection of T cell receptor beta chains follows, all from one sample in a study of shared clonotypes between healthy human individuals. Profiling relied on immunoSEQ multiplex PCR, and the TCRdb table lists in-frame clones only, not all of them. The sample includes fewer than 600,000 clones, 70% to 80% of them seen just once. Specimen: PBMCs. These receptors were obtained from a woman aged 40 to 50 in good health. Some clones in this sample may be carry-over from other donors' samples. CDR3s include the opening cysteine and the closing phenylalanine or tryptophan. D genes are given only for firm matches. The listing skips clone size in some rows; elsewhere it reads once, few, many or a size class.

abundance	v_gene	j_gene	d_gene	CDR3nt	CDR3aa
.	TRBV2	TRBJ2-1	TRBD1	TGTGCCAGCCTTAGGACAGGAACGGGCAATGAGCAGTTCTTC	CASLRTGTGNEQFF
once	TRBV7-2	TRBJ2-3	.	TGTGCCAGCAGCCGAGGGTGGGGCACAGATACGCAGTATTTT	CASSRGWGTDTQYF
.	TRBV11-2	TRBJ2-1	.	TGTGCCAGCAGGTTGGGCGATGAGCAGTTCTTC	CASRLGDEQFF
.	TRBV7-9	TRBJ2-2	TRBD1	TGTGCCAGCAGCTCTGGGACAGGGACGAAAAACACCGGGGAGCTGTTTTTT	CASSSGTGTKNTGELFF
few	TRBV11-2	TRBJ1-1	TRBD1	TGTGCCAGCAGCTATAACAGGGGTTACACTGAAGCTTTCTTT	CASSYNRGYTEAFF
.	TRBV4-3	TRBJ2-7	.	TGCGCCAGCAGCCAAGATACAGGGAGGAACGAGCAGTACTTC	CASSQDTGRNEQYF
.	TRBV11-3	TRBJ2-1	TRBD2	TGTGCCAGCAGCTCCCTACGAGGGACTAGCGGGAGCTACAATGAGCAGTTCTTC	CASSSLRGTSGSYNEQFF
.	TRBV9	TRBJ2-2	.	TGTGCCAGCAGCGTAGGATTGGGGGCCGGGGAGCTGTTTTTT	CASSVGLGAGELFF
few	TRBV9	TRBJ2-1	TRBD2	TGTGCCAGCAGCAGGACTAGCGGGAGCCACAATGAGCAGTTCTTC	CASSRTSGSHNEQFF
once	TRBV4-3	TRBJ2-7	TRBD2	TGCGCCAGCAGCCAGGGGACTAGCGCTAGCTACGAGCAGTACTTC	CASSQGTSASYEQYF
.	TRBV5-4	TRBJ2-7	TRBD2	TGTGCCAGCAGCCAAGACGCGGCTAGCGGGGGCTACGAGCAGTACTTC	CASSQDAASGGYEQYF
.	TRBV4-3	TRBJ2-1	.	TGCGCCAGCAGCCAAGGGCCCACTCCAGGGACTGAGCAGTTCTTC	CASSQGPTPGTEQFF
.	TRBV15	TRBJ2-3	.	TGTGCCACCAGCAGAGATATCACTAGCTTCACAGATACGCAGTATTTT	CATSRDITSFTDTQYF
few	TRBV2	TRBJ2-7	TRBD1	TGTGCCAGCAAGGGGACAGGGGTTTCCTACGAGCAGTACTTC	CASKGTGVSYEQYF
.	TRBV6-1	TRBJ2-7	.	TGTGCCAGCAGTCCGACTTACTCCTACGAGCAGTACTTC	CASSPTYSYEQYF
.	TRBV18	TRBJ2-2	TRBD2	TGTGCCAGCTCACCACCGGTAGCGGGAGTGCGTCGGGAGCTGTTTTTT	CASSPPVAGVRRELFF
.	TRBV4-2	TRBJ2-5	TRBD2	TGTGCCAGCAGCCCGACTAGCGGAACGGGCCAAGAGACCCAGTACTTC	CASSPTSGTGQETQYF
.	TRBV7-9	TRBJ1-2	TRBD1	TGTGCCAGCAGCCCCGGGACAGCCTATGGCTACACCTTC	CASSPGTAYGYTF
once	TRBV11-2	TRBJ1-2	.	TGTGCCAGCAGCTTACGCCGTTTGAACTATGGCTACACCTTC	CASSLRRLNYGYTF
once	TRBV15	TRBJ2-1	.	TGTGCCACCAGCAGAGCGGACCGGGCCCGGCTGAACCCCCTCGGGGACAATGAGCAGTTCTTC	CATSRADRARLNPLGDNEQFF
once	TRBV29-1	TRBJ2-6	.	TGCAGCGTTGCCTACTCTGGGGCCAACGTCCTGACTTTC	CSVAYSGANVLTF
.	TRBV4-1	TRBJ2-1	TRBD1	TGCGCCAGCAGCCAAGACCAGGGGGCTTGGAATGAGCAGTTCTTC	CASSQDQGAWNEQFF
once	TRBV6-5	TRBJ2-1	.	TGTGCCAGCAGTTACCCGGGCCGGTCCAATGAGCAGTTCTTC	CASSYPGRSNEQFF
.	TRBV19	TRBJ2-1	TRBD1	TGTGCCAGTAGTCCAACAGGGGACCCGCGTGAGCAGTTCTTC	CASSPTGDPREQFF
.	TRBV18	TRBJ2-3	.	TGTGCCAGCTCACCACCCAGCGGAAGCACAGATACGCAGTATTTT	CASSPPSGSTDTQYF
.	TRBV28	TRBJ2-7	TRBD1	TGTGCCAGCAGTTTAGGGACAGGCCCTTCCTACGAGCAGTACTTC	CASSLGTGPSYEQYF
.	TRBV5-1	TRBJ2-7	TRBD1	TGCGCCAGCAGTGTTGGGCCTCACGCGACAGGGAGCTACGAGCAGTACTTC	CASSVGPHATGSYEQYF
.	TRBV7-9	TRBJ2-2	.	TGTGCCAGCAGCTTAGACCGGGGCCCGAACACCGGGGAGCTGTTTTTT	CASSLDRGPNTGELFF
.	TRBV5-1	TRBJ1-1	.	TGCGCCAGCAGCTTGGATCGGGCCCCCACTGAAGCTTTCTTT	CASSLDRAPTEAFF
.	TRBV6-1	TRBJ1-2	.	TGTGCCAGCACCCTTGGTGGAGTTAACTATGGCTACACCTTC	CASTLGGVNYGYTF
.	TRBV4-3	TRBJ1-1	.	TGCGCCAGCAGCCAAGATCTGACGAACACTGAAGCTTTCTTT	CASSQDLTNTEAFF
.	TRBV2	TRBJ1-4	.	TGTGCCAGCAGCGACGACCAGTTAGGAAAACTGTTTTTT	CASSDDQLGKLFF
.	TRBV28	TRBJ1-2	TRBD1	TGTGCCAGCAGTTCACCGGGACAGGGTGGCTCTGGCTACACCTTC	CASSSPGQGGSGYTF
.	TRBV19	TRBJ1-5	.	TGTGCCCCCCTCATCCCCGGAGGGGAATGGGATCAGCCCCAGCATTTT	CAPLIPGGEWDQPQHF
.	TRBV30	TRBJ1-4	.	TGTGCCTGGAGTCAATACAAGTCAACTAATGAAAAACTGTTTTTT	CAWSQYKSTNEKLFF
.	TRBV5-4	TRBJ2-3	.	TGTGCCAGCAGCCCCGGGTCGCGGGGGCCTAGCACAGATACGCAGTATTTT	CASSPGSRGPSTDTQYF
.	TRBV5-1	TRBJ2-1	.	TGCGCCAGCCATGCCGGGCGAACCCCCTACAATGAGCAGTTCTTC	CASHAGRTPYNEQFF
few	TRBV11-2	TRBJ1-1	.	TGTGCCAGCAGCTTTCCGCCGGGCGTCACTGAAGCTTTCTTT	CASSFPPGVTEAFF